This T cell receptor beta chain is drawn from a study of cytomegalovirus exposure and HLA in healthy donors (dated by TCRdb to the late 2010s). For the study in its entirety: An earlier analysis of some 620 of the donors reported 276 Gb of sequence data and 117 million unique TCR beta sequences obtained from 180 million or so T cells. Alongside the repertoire data, information on donor age, sex, ethnicity and CMV serostatus was compiled. An earlier analysis of fewer than 750 of the donors used high-throughput TCR beta sequencing to judge whether each TCR beta V gene segment behaved as functional or pseudogenic. To study patterns of TCR occurrence, a later analysis re-analyzed previously published TCR beta repertoires from under 750 donors and added high-resolution HLA genotyping. About 300 gigabases of sequencing data and around 80 million unique TCR sequences made up an early release that covered under 750 HLA-typed donors. Among a few hundred genotyped donors of the cohort, an average of approximately 230,000 unique TCR beta nucleotide sequences were sequenced per donor, 15% to 20% of them non-productive. Along with the roughly 670-subject first cohort, a separate validation cohort of over 90 different subjects was used. The later analysis used no new phenotypic data to find candidate immune exposures, relying instead on TCR beta sequences and their occurrence across donors. All discovery cohort repertoires had been generated using a single sequencing platform. Typing coverage differed by locus: A, B, C, DRB1 and DQB1 were typed in roughly 620-630 donors, DQA1 in around 500, DPA1 in around 600, and DPB1 in roughly 450. Both class I and class II loci were covered by HLA typing, at four-digit resolution. The study aimed to test whether cataloging public T cell receptors could reveal signatures of past pathogen exposure. The study used immunosequencing to profile the T cell repertoires of 600 to 850 subjects and linked those repertoires to cytomegalovirus serostatus. Several DR-DQ haplotypes were treated as single units for association and clustering because of strong linkage in the cohort. In a later genetic analysis, genome-wide SNP genotypes for about 65% of the 666 donors were used, and that subset was treated as a discovery cohort. Of the 398 genotyped donors, 80% to 90% were placed in the genetic ancestry cluster associated with self-reported Caucasian donors. To predict cytomegalovirus infection status, the study brought together high-throughput TCR immunosequencing, statistical association of individual TCRs with disease status, and machine learning.

The cohort was made up of about 610 healthy bone marrow donors. At the time of sampling, all cohort members were nominally healthy, though unrecorded immune exposures were likely present. The donor tested CMV seronegative, placing the donor among the roughly 350 seronegative members of the cohort. A peripheral blood sample was provided by each donor, and peripheral blood mononuclear cells were used for TCR beta sequencing. Genomic DNA was extracted from the blood cell samples with the Qiagen DNeasy Blood Extraction Kit. What the research found in general, with its limitations: When HLA alleles, especially DR and DQ, strongly co-occurred, TCR associations were difficult to assign to individual alleles. In a later analysis, several top co-occurrence clusters were reported to appear linked to parvovirus B19, influenza, CMV and Epstein-Barr virus. The cohort was sequenced for TCR beta chains only, and without alpha or paired-chain data the features that could be detected were limited. Seventeen rarely observed V segments, including chromosome 9 orphons, were excluded from the earlier analysis of a few hundred of the donors because counts were too low. The sequencing pipeline was judged likely to have produced a cluster of highly shared sequence variants as a technical artifact. For the cohort, immune exposure information was limited to CMV serostatus. Across donors, most TCR sequences were observed very rarely, whereas some public TCRs were present in many individuals. A later genetic analysis reported fewer N-insertions in productive TCRs among donors in an Asian-associated ancestry cluster than the roughly 700-donor mean. Broadly in line with IMGT annotations, most TCR beta V segments showed up in productive rearrangements about 87% or about 30% of the time in an earlier analysis of approximately 640 of the donors. In vitro tests confirmed that three of the cytomegalovirus-associated TCR beta chains recognize cytomegalovirus antigens. Correlated functional status among segregating V segments might reflect linkage disequilibrium, but an unknown experimental factor could not be ruled out. V-gene and J-gene trimming of TCR beta chains was associated with a missense DCLRE1C variant in a later genetic analysis, and the association was replicated in an independent cohort. Cytomegalovirus status was reported to be diagnosed by the classifier with high specificity and sensitivity in both the original and validation cohorts. A further reported finding was that TCR beta sequences accurately predicted the HLA-A and HLA-B alleles for most subjects in the first cohort. According to the authors, the approach could potentially be generalized to other disease states and immunological phenotypes. Presence/absence analyses assumed roughly uniform sequencing depth across donors, an assumption that may not hold. A later analysis associated some 17,000 TCR beta sequences with specific HLA alleles at a false discovery rate of 0.05. In a later analysis, TCR association rates were found to vary across HLA loci, with the most associated TCRs seen for DRB1 alleles and the fewest for HLA-C alleles. Compared with equally common non-associated chains, HLA-associated TCR beta chains in a later analysis were more clonally expanded and had lower generation probabilities. According to a later analysis, most CMV-associated TCR beta chains appeared to be HLA-restricted, and the HLA associations seemed to be driven largely by CMV exposure. In the study, around 150 TCR beta chains were listed as associated with cytomegalovirus. Because some donors lacked HLA typing at each locus, the association tests relied only on the typed subset.

The method was the immunoSEQ multiplex PCR assay. A mixture of 60 forward primers for TCR Vbeta segments and 13 reverse primers for TCR Jbeta segments was used in the multiplex PCR. Amplification of the CDR3 region of rearranged TCR beta genes was performed with a multiplex PCR assay on genomic DNA. The Illumina HiSeq System was used to sequence the amplified TCR beta libraries as 87-base-pair reads. The source study handled its data this way. A later analysis tallied around 87 million unique TCR beta chains across the 666 repertoires, and approximately 9.9 million of those chains were shared by two or more donors. To remove PCR and sequencing errors, raw reads were error-corrected and collapsed into unique sequences using a nearest-neighbor algorithm that merged closely related sequences. CDR3 sequences were aligned to IMGT reference sequences to assign V, D and J gene segments. For a sequence to be retained, at least a six-nucleotide match to both a V gene segment and a J gene segment was required. A rearrangement counted as productive if the CDR3 had no stop codons and remained in frame with V and J, and every other rearrangement counted as non-productive. CDR3 was defined by IMGT convention, running from the second conserved V-encoded cysteine to the conserved J-encoded phenylalanine. The earlier analysis of about 590 of the donors excluded sequences that lacked an unambiguous match to a single V gene segment. An earlier analysis of several hundred of the donors classified V segments as functional when productive rearrangements were above 56.7% and as segregating when the standard deviation between donors was above 5%. A statistical classification framework was built to diagnose cytomegalovirus status from the catalog of TCR beta chain sequences. A later analysis assigned V and J genes by comparing TCR nucleotide sequences with IMGT/GENE-DB human TR gene sequences. The TCRdist pipeline was used in a later analysis to assign CDR3 sequences and most-parsimonious VDJ recombination scenarios. In a later analysis, every TCR beta chain was defined by the combination of its CDR3 amino acid sequence and its V-gene family, and reads without a unique V-gene family were dropped. To address suspected cross-contamination and a sequencing artifact, a later analysis removed 592 highly shared, low-generation-probability nucleotide sequences. In a later analysis, a clonal expansion index was calculated for each public chain from normalized within-repertoire ranks of inferred template counts. A later analysis computed generation probabilities with a VDJ recombination model fitted to out-of-frame rearrangements, and checked the results against IGoR. Hypergeometric tests were used in a later analysis to score TCR-TCR, TCR-HLA and TCR-CMV co-occurrence, with a repertoire-size bias correction applied to the TCR pairs. False discovery rates were estimated in a later analysis by permuting HLA or CMV assignments 20 times. In a later analysis, co-occurring TCRs were grouped with DBSCAN, and TCRdist sequence similarity was added when clustering was performed within HLA-allele-positive subsets. Co-occurrence clustering excluded repertoires with fewer than 30,000 or more than 120,000 public chains, plus five with anomalous nucleotide sharing. TCRdb took over this immuneACCESS table, retaining in-frame rearrangements with V and J assigned. Such tables are incomplete; in checked studies, under half of the missing clones stem from an unresolved V gene, and the remainder is unexplained. V and J calls plus clone size are reproduced from that table; the DNA served to infer D and trimming. The table for this sample shows fewer than 60,000 clones. The ten largest clones take up 6.5% to 8% of the sample.

As concerns this clone: Its antigen is currently not known.

This sequence was found in a woman between 40 and 50 years old in good health and CMV-seronegative. Sequenced sample: PBMCs.

Here the CDR3 is given as CASSSPTFTGELFF. In nucleotide form, the sequence is TGTGCCAGCAGTTCCCCGACTTTCACCGGGGAGCTGTTTTTT. Recombination linked TRBV2 to TRBJ2-2, with an unclear D gene assignment. CDR1 and CDR2, looked up from the germline V gene, are SNHLY and FYNNEI. Counted from cysteine to phenylalanine, this CDR3 has 14 amino acids. Here the CDR3 DNA is all that survives: 42 bases in frame from base 1. Trimming takes 5 bases from V and 4 bases from J, and the germline ends sit 11 bases apart.